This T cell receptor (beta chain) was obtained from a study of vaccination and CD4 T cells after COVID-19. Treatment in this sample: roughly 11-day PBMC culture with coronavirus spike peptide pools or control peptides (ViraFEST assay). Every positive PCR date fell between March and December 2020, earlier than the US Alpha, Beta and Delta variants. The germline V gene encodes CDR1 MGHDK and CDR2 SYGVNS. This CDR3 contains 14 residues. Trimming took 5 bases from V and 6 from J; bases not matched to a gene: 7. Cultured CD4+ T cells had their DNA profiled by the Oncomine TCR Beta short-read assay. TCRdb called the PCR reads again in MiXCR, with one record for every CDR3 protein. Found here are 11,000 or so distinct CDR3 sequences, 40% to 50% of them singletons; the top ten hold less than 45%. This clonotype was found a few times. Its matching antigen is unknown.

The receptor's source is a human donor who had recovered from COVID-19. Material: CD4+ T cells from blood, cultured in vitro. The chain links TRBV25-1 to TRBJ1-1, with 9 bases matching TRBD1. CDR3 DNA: TGTGCCAGCAGTCCTACAGGGGGCGCCTCTGAAGCTTTCTTT. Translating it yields CASSPTGGASEAFF.